These T cell receptor beta chains were read from a single sample in a study of blood T cells in healthy people across ages. Each CDR3 protein gets one entry after TCRdb re-called the 5' RACE reads with MiXCR. Of 800,000 to 950,000 distinct CDR3 sequences listed, about 28% are singletons. The same data also contributed to another study, on T cells of mothers and their children.

The source material was blood. These receptors were taken from a woman aged 40 to 50 in good health. Each CDR3 is given with its conserved first and last residue. A D gene is named only where the DNA matches it firmly. For some rows the clone size is stated as once, few or many, or as a class when expanded; others skip it.

V	J	size	D	DNA	CDR3
TRBV18	TRBJ1-2	few	TRBD1	TGTGCCAGCTCATCACCGGGACAGGGGTACTATGGCTACACCTTC	CASSSPGQGYYGYTF
TRBV29-1	TRBJ1-1	NA	NA	TGCAGCGTTGAAGGGCTTGAGAACACTGAAGCTTTCTTT	CSVEGLENTEAFF
TRBV24-1	TRBJ1-4	NA	TRBD1	TGTGCCACCAGTGACCAGACAGGGTGGGATGAAAAACTGTTTTTT	CATSDQTGWDEKLFF
TRBV27	TRBJ1-4	NA	NA	TGTGCCAACAGTGATGGGTCGCCTAATGAAAAACTGTTTTTT	CANSDGSPNEKLFF
TRBV29-1	TRBJ2-7	NA	TRBD2	TGCAGCGTCAGCGGGGGTCAATACAATGAGCAGTACTTC	CSVSGGQYNEQYF
TRBV7-2	TRBJ1-2	few	TRBD1	TGTGCCAGCAGCTTACGGGGGACAGGGACGCAGTCCTATGGCTACACCTTC	CASSLRGTGTQSYGYTF
TRBV19	TRBJ1-5	NA	TRBD1	TGTGCCAGTAGTCCCTTGACAGGGGATAGCAATCAGCCCCAGCATTTT	CASSPLTGDSNQPQHF
TRBV7-9	TRBJ2-7	many	NA	TGTGCCAGCGCAATCGTTTCAAACTACGAGCAGTACTTC	CASAIVSNYEQYF
TRBV7-9	TRBJ2-7	many	NA	TGTGCCAGCACCACGGAGGGATACGAGCAGTACTTC	CASTTEGYEQYF
TRBV27	TRBJ1-6	NA	NA	TGTGCCAGCAGCCTGGTAGGGTCGTATAATTCACCCCTCCACTTT	CASSLVGSYNSPLHF
TRBV7-9	TRBJ2-7	few	TRBD1	TGTGCCAGCAGCTTAGAGGACAGGGGAACGTACGAGCAGTACTTC	CASSLEDRGTYEQYF
TRBV5-1	TRBJ2-3	NA	NA	TGCGCCAGCAGGGGCCCAGGGAGCACAGATACGCAGTATTTT	CASRGPGSTDTQYF
TRBV9	TRBJ2-1	NA	NA	TGTGCCAGCAGCTCCGGGGGTTTGAATGAGCAGTTCTTC	CASSSGGLNEQFF
TRBV7-9	TRBJ2-5	NA	NA	TGTGCCAGCAGCTTAGCAACAGGGAGGTTCCAAGAGACCCAGTACTTC	CASSLATGRFQETQYF
TRBV6-5	TRBJ1-1	many	NA	TGTGCCAGCAAACAGGGAAGGGGGAACACTGAAGCTTTCTTT	CASKQGRGNTEAFF
TRBV20-1	TRBJ2-3	NA	NA	TGCAGTGTTTGGGGTAGCCGGGGTGGCACAGATACGCAGTATTTT	CSVWGSRGGTDTQYF
TRBV20-1	TRBJ1-5	NA	TRBD1	TGCAGTGCTACTGGACAGGGAGGGCAGCCCCAGCATTTT	CSATGQGGQPQHF
TRBV28	TRBJ1-6	NA	TRBD1	TGTGCCAGCGACAGGGGAGCTTCACCCCTCCACTTT	CASDRGASPLHF
TRBV12-3/TRBV12-4	TRBJ1-5	NA	NA	TGTGCCAGCACGTACGGGGGGGATAATCAGCCCCAGCATTTT	CASTYGGDNQPQHF
TRBV12-3/TRBV12-4	TRBJ1-5	few	NA	TGTGCCAGCCTTCCTACGGGGGTCAATCAGCCCCAGCATTTT	CASLPTGVNQPQHF
TRBV18	TRBJ1-1	NA	NA	TGTGCCAGCTCACCACGTGAGACAGGCGTGAACACTGAAGCTTTCTTT	CASSPRETGVNTEAFF